These 15 T cell receptor beta chains were sequenced from one sample in a study of CD8 T cells in ankylosing spondylitis. A single record per CDR3 protein comes from TCRdb applying MiXCR to the 5' RACE reads. The table records about 240,000 distinct CDR3 sequences, about 9.1% of them present only once. What was sequenced was blood, either unsorted or a sorted T cell fraction (not recorded which). Source of these receptors: a male donor with ankylosing spondylitis or in good health (not recorded which).

The rearrangement uses TRBV4-3 and TRBJ2-3, with 10 bases fitting TRBD2. The CDR3 sequence is 15 residues long. With V trimmed by 3 bases and J by 10 bases, 10 bases remained unmatched. CDR1 and CDR2 from the germline V gene are LGHNA and YSLEER. In DNA, the CDR3 is TGCGCCAGCAGCCAGGATAGCGGGGGGTTAATGGCGCAGTATTTT. This sequence encodes CASSQDSGGLMAQYF.

This clonotype has just a few counts. This chain uses TRBV7-2 with TRBJ2-3, with 8 bases fitting TRBD2. Germline-derived CDR1 and CDR2 are SGHTA and FQGNSA. The V and J ends lost 5 bases and 2 bases, in that order; junction bases with no gene match: 9. This CDR3 has 16 amino acids. The CDR3 DNA is TGTGCCAGCAGCAACTACTTAGCGGGGAACACAGATACGCAGTATTTT. Amino acids: CASSNYLAGNTDTQYF.

This clonotype has at least ten counts. The V call is TRBV29-1, the J call TRBJ2-7; D unresolved. V dropped 5 bases and J dropped 0 bases, with 14 bases sitting between them. Germline-derived CDR1 and CDR2 are SQVTM and ANQGSEA. This CDR3 contains 14 residues. The CDR3 here is CSVFNAGSSYEQYF. Written as DNA, the CDR3 is TGCAGCGTTTTTAACGCTGGTAGCTCCTACGAGCAGTACTTC.

This clonotype turned up a few times. The genes are TRBV7-2 and TRBJ2-7; D may be TRBD1 or TRBD2 (5 bases each). This CDR3 is built from 15 residues. Trimming removed 1 base at V and 0 bases at J, with 10 bases between. The V gene's germline CDR1 is SGHTA and CDR2 FQGNSA. The CDR3 loop is CASSLELGVSYEQYF. DNA of the CDR3: TGTGCCAGCAGCTTAGAGCTGGGGGTCTCCTACGAGCAGTACTTC.

At least ten counts were recorded for this clonotype. The chain employs TRBV7-3 and TRBJ2-6, with D unclear. CDR1 is SGHTA and CDR2 is FQGTGA in the germline V gene. The ends were cut back, 5 bases at V and 2 bases at J, with 7 bases in the middle. This CDR3 comprises 14 residues. CDR3 sequence (DNA): TGTGCCAGCAGCGTAGACACTGGGGCCAACGTCCTGACTTTC. As protein: CASSVDTGANVLTF.

The chain links TRBV20-1 to TRBJ2-3; a possible D gene is TRBD1 (6 bases). The V gene lost 6 bases and the J gene lost 3 bases, with 19 bases spanning the gap. The length of the CDR3 is 15 residues. Looked up from germline, CDR1 is DFQATT and CDR2 is SNEGSKA (reference sequence). CDR3 sequence reads: CSAHGQSLATDTQYF. CDR3 bases: TGCAGTGCCCACGGACAGTCTTTGGCGACAGATACGCAGTATTTT.

The chain has TRBV5-1 and TRBJ1-2; the D gene is possibly TRBD1 (5 bases). From germline, CDR1 is SGHRS and CDR2 YFSETQ. V shed 2 bases and J shed 4 bases, with 12 bases lying between them. The CDR3 loop spans 14 amino acids. The CDR3 DNA is TGCGCCAGCAGCTTAAATCCCCAGGGCTATGGCTACACCTTC. It encodes CASSLNPQGYGYTF.

The rearrangement joins TRBV19 to TRBJ2-1; 10 nucleotides line up with TRBD2. J lost 8 bases, V lost 2 bases, and 15 bases had no gene match. Germline V gives CDR1 LNHDA, CDR2 SQIVND (reference sequence). CDR3 length: 18 residues. CDR3 amino acids: CASSIMRGAGGPNDEQFF. DNA for the CDR3: TGTGCCAGTAGTATAATGAGAGGAGCGGGAGGGCCAAATGATGAGCAGTTCTTC.

This clonotype was observed a handful of times. V is TRBV6-5 and J is TRBJ2-1, with D possibly matching TRBD1 (5 bases). Germline assignment: CDR1 MNHEY and CDR2 SVGAGI. Trimming removed 2 bases at V and 4 bases at J, with 12 bases between. The CDR3 is 15 residues long. CDR3 residues: CASSYASGKYNEQFF. CDR3 sequence (DNA): TGTGCCAGCAGTTACGCCTCAGGGAAGTACAATGAGCAGTTCTTC.

The chain has TRBV6-5 and TRBJ2-1, with 7 bases that match TRBD1. Trimming at V came to 2 bases and at J to 0 bases, leaving 1 base not matched to a gene. Germline loops: CDR1 MNHEY, CDR2 SVGAGI. CDR3 size: 15 residues. For the CDR3, the DNA is TGTGCCAGCAGTTACAGGGACAGCTCCTACAATGAGCAGTTCTTC. Translating gives CASSYRDSSYNEQFF.

This clonotype was picked up many times. The chain uses TRBV4-1 and TRBJ2-7; the D gene is possibly TRBD1 (6 bases). Germline V gene data show CDR1 as MGHRA and CDR2 as YSYEKL. With 1 base removed from V and 0 bases from J, the gap between germline ends came to 10 bases. The CDR3 is 15 amino acids. The chain's CDR3 is CASSQGQDSSYEQYF. The CDR3 DNA follows: TGCGCCAGCAGCCAAGGGCAGGACAGCTCCTACGAGCAGTACTTC.

On this clonotype itself: A much larger clone lies one base from this, so it may be a read error. This sequence joins TRBV5-5 and TRBJ2-2; 10 bases fit TRBD1. CDR1 is SGHKS, CDR2 YYEKEE, per germline (reference sequence). V lost 4 bases to trimming and J lost 5 bases; unmatched junction nucleotides: 11. The CDR3 runs to 17 residues. CDR3 sequence (DNA): TGTGCCAGCAGCCCTGGGACAGGGGAGGGAAGAACCGGGGAGCTGTTTTTT. This translates into CASSPGTGEGRTGELFF.

This clonotype was found a few times. This chain connects TRBV20-1 to TRBJ2-3; 14 nucleotides agree with TRBD2. Germline CDR1 is DFQATT and CDR2 is SNEGSKA (reference sequence). There are 19 residues in the CDR3. Unmatched junction bases numbered 9, after V lost 0 bases and J lost 1 base. CDR3 in DNA: TGCAGTGCTAGAGATCTCCGGACTAGCGGGAGGCCAGGCACAGATACGCAGTATTTT. Its protein product is CSARDLRTSGRPGTDTQYF.

This clonotype has a count of ten or more. CDR3 amino acids: CASSLEYRSSYEQYF. In DNA form, the CDR3 reads TGTGCCAGCAGCTTAGAGTACAGGAGTTCCTACGAGCAGTACTTC. The chain is built from TRBV5-5 and TRBJ2-7, with D maybe TRBD1 (5 bases). Germline CDR1 and CDR2: SGHKS and YYEKEE (reference sequence). Between the trimmed V and J ends, which lost 2 bases and 1 base, there was a span of 13 bases. The CDR3 extends over 15 amino acids.

This clonotype was observed many times. The V and J genes are TRBV28 and TRBJ2-7, with D possibly being TRBD1 (5 bases). The germline V gene has CDR1 MDHEN and CDR2 SYDVKM. The CDR3 covers 12 residues. V lost 6 bases and J 3 bases, leaving 9 bases between the germline ends. The CDR3 nucleotides read TGTGCCAGCAGGAGTCAGGGCTACGAGCAGTACTTC. This translates into CASRSQGYEQYF.